Listed here are 24 T cell receptor beta chains from one sample, sequenced in a study of T-cell reconstitution after alpha-beta-depleted transplantation in children (dated by TCRdb to the mid-2010s). Library generation was performed with PCR. The run used an Illumina HiSeq 2500. Molecular barcoding was employed in the preparation of TCR libraries, with unique molecular identifiers being used to normalize TCRbeta repertoire quantification. TCRdb cleaned the public reads at Q25 with fastp, built clones with MiXCR and kept in-frame beta chains. Merged by CDR3 protein, the rows form single entries marked with the most common genes and DNA. This sample comprises about 120,000 distinct CDR3 sequences, under 30% of them detected only once. Clones ranked in the top ten supply more than 9% of the sample. The sample's treatment or condition label, in plain terms: allogeneic hematopoietic cell transplantation with graft depleted of TCRalphabeta T cells and CD19 B cells.

The sequences come from PBMCs, mostly from graft donor cells, collected 180 days after TCRalphabeta/CD19-depleted stem cell transplant. These receptors all come from a male patient aged 2 to 10 who had a stem cell transplant for chronic granulomatous disease, so the T cells may come from the graft donor.

The chain recombines TRBV25-1 with TRBJ2-7; 10 bases line up with TRBD1. The V and J ends lost 6 bases and 5 bases, in that order; junction bases with no gene match: 4. CDR1 and CDR2 from the germline V gene are MGHDK and SYGVNS. The CDR3 length is 13 residues. The CDR3 region has the DNA TGTGCCAGCAGCGACAGGGGGCTCAACGAGCAGTACTTC. Translated: CASSDRGLNEQYF.

This clonotype showed up many times. The V call is TRBV30, the J call TRBJ2-1, with D possibly being TRBD2 (8 bases). CDR1 GTSNPN and CDR2 SVGIG come from the germline V gene (reference sequence). The V end lost 3 bases, the J end lost 3 bases, and 12 bases lay between the germline ends. CDR3 length: 14 residues. CDR3 DNA sequence: TGTGCCTGGAGCGGGAGGGGGCACTACAATGAGCAGTTCTTC. Its translation is CAWSGRGHYNEQFF.

The table lists this clonotype with a few counts. The chain joins TRBV12-3 or TRBV12-4 to TRBJ2-1; 7 nucleotides align to TRBD1. Germline trimming cut 2 bases from V and 4 bases from J; bases unmatched to any gene: 5. This CDR3 has 15 amino acids. CDR3 residues: CASSLKGARYNEQFF. CDR3 DNA: TGTGCCAGCAGTTTAAAGGGGGCGCGGTACAATGAGCAGTTCTTC.

J is TRBJ2-2 and V is TRBV20-1; D remains unclear. Germline loops: CDR1 DFQATT, CDR2 SNEGSKA (reference sequence). V shed 3 bases and J shed 6 bases, with 8 bases lying between them. CDR3 length: 12 amino acids. In nucleotides, the CDR3 is TGCAGTGCTAGCACACGGGCCGGGGAGCTGTTTTTT. This gives the protein CSASTRAGELFF.

This clonotype was picked up many times. This chain connects TRBV20-1 to TRBJ2-1; D could derive from TRBD1 or TRBD2 (6 bases each). This CDR3 is 15 amino acids long. Germline V CDR1 and CDR2: DFQATT, SNEGSKA (reference sequence). V lost 5 bases, J lost 5 bases, and 19 bases lay in between. The CDR3 sequence is CSAPRGGGTHNEQFF. The CDR3 DNA reads as TGCAGTGCTCCCAGGGGAGGAGGGACTCACAATGAGCAGTTCTTC.

In its sample, this clonotype was seen many times. The chain is built from TRBV7-2 and TRBJ2-1; 8 bases agree with TRBD2. Germline V CDR1 and CDR2: SGHTA, FQGNSA. The CDR3 spans 15 residues. The trim removed 5 bases at V and 9 bases at J, leaving 12 bases unmatched. The CDR3, as DNA: TGTGCCAGCAGCCCCCTTCGGGAGGGCCTCGGTGAGCAGTTCTTC. Protein product: CASSPLREGLGEQFF.

The chain is built from TRBV29-1 and TRBJ1-5; TRBD1 might be the D (5 bases). Trimming left V 4 bases short and J 1 base short, with 8 bases between. Germline loops: CDR1 SQVTM, CDR2 ANQGSEA. The length of the CDR3 is 13 residues. Here the CDR3 reads CSVAGQSNQPQHF. The CDR3 DNA reads as TGCAGCGTTGCAGGGCAGAGCAATCAGCCCCAGCATTTT.

The CDR3 sequence: CASSLGASADTQYF. The CDR3 DNA follows: TGTGCCAGCAGCTTAGGGGCTAGCGCAGATACGCAGTATTTT. The V and J genes are TRBV7-6 and TRBJ2-3; perhaps TRBD2 as D (6 bases). V lost 1 base and J 4 bases, leaving 9 bases between the germline ends. CDR3 length: 14 amino acids. CDR1 is SGHVS and CDR2 is FNYEAQ in the germline V gene.

This chain joins TRBV20-1 and TRBJ1-5; tentatively, D is TRBD1 (5 bases). The CDR3 is 15 amino acids. Trimming took 1 base from V and 1 from J, leaving 11 bases between them. CDR1 is DFQATT and CDR2 is SNEGSKA in the germline V gene (reference sequence). CDR3 in amino acids: CSARGSRGSNQPQHF. DNA of the CDR3: TGCAGTGCTAGAGGAAGTAGGGGCAGCAATCAGCCCCAGCATTTT.

This clonotype was counted ten times or more. The chain combines TRBV6-5 with TRBJ2-3; 9 bases fit TRBD1. J was trimmed by 2 bases and V by 6 bases; bases with no gene match: 3. This CDR3 comprises 14 residues. Germline CDR1 MNHEY, CDR2 SVGAGI. The DNA of the CDR3 is TGTGCCAGCAGGAGGACAGGGGACACAGATACGCAGTATTTT. It codes for CASRRTGDTDTQYF.

This clonotype appeared many times. The chain combines TRBV5-1 with TRBJ2-2; possibly TRBD1 for D (6 bases). Germline CDR1 is SGHRS and CDR2 is YFSETQ. V was pared by 5 bases and J by 5 bases, with 10 bases between. This CDR3 is built from 13 residues. The CDR3 sequence: CASSTRGTGELFF. Written as DNA, the CDR3 is TGCGCCAGCAGTACAAGGGGGACCGGGGAGCTGTTTTTT.

The J gene is TRBJ2-1, the V gene TRBV5-1; TRBD2 matches at 9 bases. The CDR3 spans 14 residues. Germline assignment: CDR1 SGHRS and CDR2 YFSETQ. V gave up 4 bases and J gave up 8 bases; unmatched junction bases: 7. The CDR3 reads CASSRAGGLDEQFF. The CDR3 DNA is TGCGCCAGCAGCAGAGCGGGAGGTCTGGATGAGCAGTTCTTC.

This clonotype has more than one count but fewer than ten. The chain links TRBV29-1 to TRBJ2-5; TRBD1 aligns across 7 bases. The CDR3 is 15 residues long. Per the germline V gene, CDR1 is SQVTM and CDR2 is ANQGSEA. V was pared by 6 bases and J by 4 bases, with 14 bases of the junction left unmatched. The CDR3 reads CSVDKLPYRGETQYF. The CDR3 coding sequence is TGCAGCGTAGATAAGCTTCCCTACAGGGGAGAGACCCAGTACTTC.

V is TRBV5-1 and J is TRBJ2-1, with 8 positions matching TRBD1. The length of the CDR3 is 17 residues. In germline, CDR1 is SGHRS, CDR2 YFSETQ. J gave up 0 bases and V 0 bases, and 5 bases lay outside the gene matches. CDR3 bases: TGCGCCAGCAGCTTGGGGACAGGGTCGAGCTCCTACAATGAGCAGTTCTTC. Its translation: CASSLGTGSSSYNEQFF.

This clonotype turned up a few times. The J gene is TRBJ2-2, the V gene TRBV4-3; D is undetermined. The CDR3 length is 16 residues. Germline values: CDR1 LGHNA, CDR2 YSLEER. Trimming removed 0 bases at V and 1 base at J, with 9 bases between. The DNA for the CDR3 is TGCGCCAGCAGCCAAGAGGGCAGCCTGAACACCGGGGAGCTGTTTTTT. Translating it yields CASSQEGSLNTGELFF.

A few counts support this clonotype. V and J are TRBV15 and TRBJ2-5; 12 bases align to TRBD2. The CDR3 is 16 amino acids. With V trimmed by 3 bases and J by 2 bases, 4 bases remained unmatched. CDR1 and CDR2 from the germline V gene are LNHNV and YYDKDF (reference sequence). CDR3 sequence: CATSRTSGSPQETQYF. DNA of the CDR3: TGTGCCACCAGCAGGACTAGCGGGAGCCCACAAGAGACCCAGTACTTC.

This chain connects TRBV5-1 to TRBJ2-1, with 11 bases matching TRBD2. The CDR3 has 16 residues. Germline CDR1 is SGHRS and CDR2 is YFSETQ. Trimming cost V 3 bases and J 7 bases; bases outside gene matches: 9. The chain's CDR3 is CASSSVAGGPANEQFF. The CDR3 DNA reads TGCGCCAGCAGCTCTGTAGCGGGAGGGCCGGCGAATGAGCAGTTCTTC.

CDR3 in amino acids: CASSEAGGPYEQYF. The CDR3 DNA reads as TGTGCCAGCAGTGAAGCCGGAGGACCCTACGAGCAGTACTTC. The chain employs TRBV2 and TRBJ2-7; possible D gene TRBD2, 5 bases. V shed 0 bases and J shed 2 bases, with 8 bases lying between them. The CDR3 has 14 amino acids. CDR1 is SNHLY and CDR2 is FYNNEI in the germline V gene. Full variable domain (outside the CDR3, taken from reference TRBV2 and TRBJ2-7): EPEVTQTPSHQVTQMGQEVILRCVPISNHLYFYWYRQILGQKVEFLVSFYNNEISEKSEIFDDQFSVERPDGSNFTLKIRSTKLEDSAMYFCASSEAGGPYEQYFGPGTRLTVT.

This clonotype was found many times. The chain recombines TRBV6-5 with TRBJ1-5; 7 positions match TRBD1. Trimming removed 6 bases from V and 7 bases from J; junction bases left unmatched: 6. Germline-derived CDR1 and CDR2 are MNHEY and SVGAGI. There are 13 residues in the CDR3. The CDR3 region is CASRTGTGQPQHF. CDR3 DNA sequence: TGTGCCAGCAGGACAGGGACTGGACAGCCCCAGCATTTT.

This clonotype was seen a few times. V usage is TRBV6-2 or TRBV6-3 and J usage is TRBJ2-1; 9 bases fit TRBD2. This CDR3 region has 15 residues. Germline V gives CDR1 MNHEY, CDR2 SVGEGT. V lost 2 bases, J lost 5 bases, and 4 bases stayed unmatched. Written as DNA, the CDR3 is TGTGCCAGCAGTTACGGCGGGGGGGGCCACAATGAGCAGTTCTTC. It yields the protein CASSYGGGGHNEQFF.

This clonotype was detected ten times or more. The rearrangement joins TRBV4-1 to TRBJ1-3; unclear D gene. Between the trimmed V and J ends, which lost 0 bases and 3 bases, there was a span of 6 bases. CDR3 length: 14 amino acids. CDR1 and CDR2 (germline): MGHRA, YSYEKL. CDR3 sequence (DNA): TGCGCCAGCAGCCAAGAGAGGGTTGGAAACACCATATATTTT. As protein: CASSQERVGNTIYF.

This clonotype occurred many times. This chain uses TRBV12-3 or TRBV12-4 with TRBJ1-4; TRBD1 matches 9 bases. J gave up 13 bases and V 2 bases, and 2 bases lay outside the gene matches. The CDR3 is 12 residues long. CDR3 residues: CASSLLGQGLFF. CDR3 nucleotides: TGTGCCAGCAGTTTATTGGGACAGGGACTGTTTTTT.

The chain joins TRBV5-1 to TRBJ1-6; D perhaps matches TRBD1 (5 bases). The CDR3 loop spans 15 amino acids. Germline lookup yields CDR1 SGHRS and CDR2 YFSETQ. Trimming cost V 4 bases and J 6 bases, with 14 bases left between them. The CDR3 nucleotides are TGCGCCAGCAGCCCGGAGGGACGGCCTAATTCACCCCTCCACTTT. This codes for CASSPEGRPNSPLHF. The complete variable domain, with remaining parts taken from reference TRBV5-1 and TRBJ1-6, reads KAGVTQTPRYLIKTRGQQVTLSCSPISGHRSVSWYQQTPGQGLQFLFEYFSETQRNKGNFPGRFSGRQFSNSRSEMNVSTLELGDSALYLCASSPEGRPNSPLHFGNGTRLTVT.

This clonotype showed up many times. V usage is TRBV12-3 or TRBV12-4 and J usage is TRBJ2-2; possibly TRBD1 for D (6 bases). The CDR3 sequence is 16 residues long. V lost 5 bases to trimming and J lost 7 bases, with 20 bases between them. For the CDR3, the DNA is TGTGCCAGCAGTCCAGGTTACAGGGACGAAGGCGGGGAGCTGTTTTTT. This gives the protein CASSPGYRDEGGELFF.